This entry features one TCR beta chain sequence. Using immunoSEQ multiplex PCR, the repertoire was profiled, and TCRdb retains in-frame clones only, with some absent. Of 30,000 to 35,000 clones in the sample, around nine tenths were seen once. This record belongs to a study of T cell changes during pregnancy in multiple sclerosis. V lost 5 bases, J lost 6 bases, and 4 bases stayed unmatched. Germline CDR1 and CDR2: SGHKS and YYEKEE (reference sequence). The CDR3 is 12 amino acids. This sequence joins TRBV5-5 and TRBJ2-7, with 8 bases lining up with TRBD1. The sequence was obtained from a female donor with multiple sclerosis, enrolled in a pregnancy study. The sequences come from CD8+ T cells from peripheral blood mononuclear cells, collected in the third trimester of pregnancy. The CDR3 nucleotides read TGTGCCAGCAGTTGGACAGGGTCCGAGCAGTACTTC. It codes for CASSWTGSEQYF.